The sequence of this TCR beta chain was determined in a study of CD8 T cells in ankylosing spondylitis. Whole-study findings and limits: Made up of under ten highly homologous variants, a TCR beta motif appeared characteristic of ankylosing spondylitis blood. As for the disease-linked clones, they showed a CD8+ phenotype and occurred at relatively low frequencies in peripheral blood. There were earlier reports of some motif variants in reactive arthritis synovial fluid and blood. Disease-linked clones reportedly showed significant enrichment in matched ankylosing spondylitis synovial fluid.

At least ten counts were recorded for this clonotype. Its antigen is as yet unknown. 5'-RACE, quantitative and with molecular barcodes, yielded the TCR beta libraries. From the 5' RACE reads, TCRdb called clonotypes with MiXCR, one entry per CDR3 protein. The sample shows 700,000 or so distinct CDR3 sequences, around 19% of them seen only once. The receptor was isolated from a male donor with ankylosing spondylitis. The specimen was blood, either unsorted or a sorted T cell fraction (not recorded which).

CDR3 DNA sequence: TGCGCCAGCAGCCAAGATCTTAGTGGAGCCTCCTGGGAGCAGTACTTC. This gives the protein CASSQDLSGASWEQYF. V and J are TRBV4-1 and TRBJ2-7; D is uncertain. Deletions cut 0 bases from V and 7 bases from J, with 19 bases between. Germline CDR1 reads MGHRA; CDR2 reads YSYEKL. This CDR3 spans 16 amino acids.